This T cell receptor beta chain was observed in a study of T cell repertoires in cytomegalovirus infection. Study-wide findings and caveats: HLA-C-restricted CMV clonotypes gave the most frequent clonotype in two of eight donors.

One entry per CDR3 protein results from TCRdb running MiXCR on the reads. The repertoire includes around 450,000 distinct CDR3 sequences, roughly 30% of them detected once, and approximately 13% sits in the top ten. V was cut by 7 bases and J by 6 bases, with 18 bases left in between. The CDR3 consists of 14 residues. CDR1 and CDR2 (germline): MDHEN, SYDVKM. As regards this clonotype: The antigen is unknown.

V usage is TRBV28 and J usage is TRBJ1-2; D perhaps matches TRBD1 (5 bases). The sequenced sample consisted of PBMCs. This clonotype originated in a human donor in good health (CMV status not recorded). Some clones in this sample may be carry-over from other donors' samples. CDR3 residues: CASTTPGTGNGYTF. In DNA, the CDR3 is TGTGCCAGCACAACCCCCGGGACTGGAAATGGCTACACCTTC.